Each of the 18 T cell receptor beta chains below was sequenced from the same sample in a study of cytomegalovirus exposure and HLA in healthy donors. PCR involved 60 Vbeta and 13 Jbeta primers. This table comes from immunoSEQ multiplex PCR, and its TCRdb copy is limited to in-frame clones, with some not included. The data contain some 100,000 clones, 81% of them seen just once; the ten biggest clones take up 2.2%. The sequencing input was PBMCs. The origin of the receptors is a woman in her twenties or thirties in good health and CMV-seronegative.

CDR3: CASSVRLAGLYEQYF. The CDR3 DNA reads TGTGCCAGCAGTGTCCGTCTAGCGGGACTTTACGAGCAGTACTTC. The chain has TRBV6-6 and TRBJ2-7, with 9 bases aligning to TRBD2. The CDR3 contains 15 residues. With 5 bases clipped from V and 4 bases from J, the junction kept 9 bases outside the gene matches. CDR1 and CDR2 (germline): MNHNY, SVGAGI (reference sequence).

The chain employs TRBV2 and TRBJ2-4; 8 bases align to TRBD1. Per the germline V gene, CDR1 is SNHLY and CDR2 is FYNNEI. This CDR3 has 16 amino acids. J was trimmed by 1 base and V by 2 bases; bases with no gene match: 4. For the CDR3, the DNA is TGTGCCAGCAGTGAAACGGGACAGGCGGCCAAAAACATTCAGTACTTC. This sequence encodes CASSETGQAAKNIQYF.

The V and J genes are TRBV28 and TRBJ1-2; D ambiguous. The CDR3 length is 11 residues. From germline, CDR1 is MDHEN and CDR2 SYDVKM. V lost 8 bases and J 6 bases, leaving 10 bases between the germline ends. The DNA for the CDR3 is TGTGCCAGCCGGGAACCGCATGGCTACACCTTC. Its translation is CASREPHGYTF.

This CDR3 reads CASSQDPGNYEQYF. The CDR3 DNA follows: TGCGCCAGCAGCCAAGATCCGGGGAACTACGAGCAGTACTTC. The V call is TRBV4-3, the J call TRBJ2-7; weak D call: TRBD2 (5 bases). From germline, CDR1 is LGHNA and CDR2 YSLEER. V was shortened by 0 bases and J by 3 bases, with 9 bases between the two germline ends. The CDR3 is 14 residues long.

There are a few counts of this clone. The chain couples TRBV2 to TRBJ1-5; 7 bases agree with TRBD1. Germline CDR1 is SNHLY and CDR2 is FYNNEI. CDR3 length equals 14 residues. V gave up 7 bases and J gave up 6 bases; unmatched junction bases: 9. In nucleotides, the CDR3 is TGTGCCAGCACCCGAGAGGGGGCAGGTCAGCCCCAGCATTTT. Protein product: CASTREGAGQPQHF.

This chain links TRBV5-1 with TRBJ2-5; 9 nucleotides line up with TRBD1. The V gene end was trimmed by 2 bases and the J gene end by 2 bases; junction bases not matched to a gene: 4. The CDR3 has 15 amino acids. Germline assignment: CDR1 SGHRS and CDR2 YFSETQ. The DNA of the CDR3 is TGCGCCAGCAGCTTTGGGGACAGGGATCAAGAGACCCAGTACTTC. It yields the protein CASSFGDRDQETQYF.

The V gene is TRBV2, the J gene TRBJ1-5, with a tentative D call TRBD1 (5 bases). Germline V gene data show CDR1 as SNHLY and CDR2 as FYNNEI. V was cut by 8 bases and J by 2 bases, with 13 bases left in between. The length of the CDR3 is 14 residues. The CDR3 sequence: CASWDGAGNQPQHF. In DNA form, the CDR3 reads TGTGCCAGCTGGGATGGGGCCGGCAATCAGCCCCAGCATTTT.

The chain recombines TRBV19 with TRBJ1-4, with D perhaps TRBD1 (5 bases). The ends were cut back, 4 bases at V and 0 bases at J, with 12 bases in the middle. The germline CDR1 and CDR2 sequences are LNHDA and SQIVND (reference sequence). CDR3 size: 16 residues. CDR3 residues: CASSRRQGSTNEKLFF. The CDR3 DNA follows: TGTGCCAGTAGTAGGCGCCAGGGATCAACTAATGAAAAACTGTTTTTT.

The V and J genes are TRBV4-2 and TRBJ2-4; unclear D gene. V lost 6 bases, J lost 3 bases, and 12 bases lay in between. Germline V gives CDR1 LGHNA, CDR2 YNFKEQ. This CDR3 is built from 14 residues. The CDR3 DNA reads TGTGCCAGCAGAGAAGCTGGTAACAAAAACATTCAGTACTTC. This codes for CASREAGNKNIQYF.

The chain carries TRBV27 and TRBJ2-1; D is possibly TRBD2 (5 bases). Per germline, CDR1 MNHEY and CDR2 SMNVEV (reference sequence). The CDR3 sequence is 14 residues long. The V end lost 5 bases, the J end lost 4 bases, and 12 bases lay between the germline ends. Written as DNA, the CDR3 is TGTGCCAGCAGTCCCGCGCGGGCTTACAATGAGCAGTTCTTC. As protein: CASSPARAYNEQFF.

Turning to this clone: The junction shows a germline mismatch at one end, possibly a read error. V gene TRBV2 combines with J gene TRBJ2-2, with D unclear. In germline, CDR1 is SNHLY, CDR2 FYNNEI. The CDR3 consists of 13 residues. DNA of the CDR3: TGTACCAGCAGTGAAGCGCTAGCCGGGGAGCTGTTTTTT. Its protein product is CTSSEALAGELFF. The entire variable domain, with the rest obtained from reference TRBV2 and TRBJ2-2, is as follows: EPEVTQTPSHQVTQMGQEVILRCVPISNHLYFYWYRQILGQKVEFLVSFYNNEISEKSEIFDDQFSVERPDGSNFTLKIRSTKLEDSAMYFCTSSEALAGELFFGEGSRLTVL.

The V call is TRBV7-8, the J call TRBJ2-1, with TRBD2 identical over 12 bases. Germline V CDR1 and CDR2: SGHVS, FQNEAQ. Germline trimming cut 0 bases from V and 4 bases from J; bases unmatched to any gene: 7. The CDR3 is 18 residues long. The CDR3 nucleotides read TGTGCCAGCAGCTTAGCCCGACTAGCGGGAGTAAGATACAATGAGCAGTTCTTC. This sequence encodes CASSLARLAGVRYNEQFF.

In its sample, this clone was seen a few times. Other nucleotide sequences in the sample specify the same CDR3. V is TRBV10-3 and J is TRBJ1-3; D perhaps matches TRBD1 (5 bases). The length of the CDR3 is 14 residues. V dropped 2 bases and J dropped 1 base, with 6 bases sitting between them. CDR1 and CDR2 from the germline V gene are ENHRY and SYGVKD. CDR3 nucleotide sequence: TGTGCCATCAGTGAGGCAGGGTCTGGAAACACCATATATTTT. Its translation is CAISEAGSGNTIYF.

The table lists this clone with a count of one. The V and J genes are TRBV27 and TRBJ1-2; no clear D gene. Per the germline V gene, CDR1 is MNHEY and CDR2 is SMNVEV (reference sequence). The CDR3 extends over 13 amino acids. The V end was cut by 8 bases, the J end by 3 bases, with 13 bases between. CDR3 sequence reads: CASLVAAYYGYTF. As DNA, the CDR3 is TGTGCCAGCCTCGTGGCCGCTTACTATGGCTACACCTTC.

The V gene is TRBV15, the J gene TRBJ1-2; 9 nucleotides agree with TRBD1. This CDR3 region has 17 residues. V lost 1 base, J lost 8 bases, and 14 bases stayed unmatched. Germline values: CDR1 LNHNV, CDR2 YYDKDF (reference sequence). CDR3 amino acids: CATSRGGRNRGQRGYTF. CDR3 DNA sequence: TGTGCCACCAGCAGAGGGGGTCGGAACAGGGGGCAACGGGGCTACACCTTC.

The chain employs TRBV7-9 and TRBJ2-5; D may be TRBD1 (5 bases). The CDR3 runs to 15 residues. The V and J ends lost 5 bases and 1 base respectively, with 14 bases between them. Germline lookup yields CDR1 SEHNR and CDR2 FQNEAQ (reference sequence). The CDR3 sequence: CASSATRAGQETQYF. DNA for the CDR3: TGTGCCAGCAGCGCGACCAGGGCCGGCCAAGAGACCCAGTACTTC.

The V and J genes are TRBV19 and TRBJ2-7, with 9 bases lining up with TRBD2. CDR1 and CDR2 (germline): LNHDA, SQIVND (reference sequence). The CDR3 is 15 residues long. V shed 3 bases, J shed 5 bases, and the junction held 8 bases outside the gene matches. CDR3 region: CASSIPTSGGDEQYF. The CDR3 DNA is TGTGCCAGTAGTATCCCGACTAGCGGAGGGGACGAGCAGTACTTC.

V usage is TRBV28 and J usage is TRBJ2-1; D gene unclear. Trimming took 1 base from V and 0 from J, leaving 10 bases between them. The CDR3 has 16 amino acids. Germline-derived CDR1 and CDR2 are MDHEN and SYDVKM. This CDR3 is CASSLFDESSYNEQFF. The CDR3, as DNA: TGTGCCAGCAGTTTATTTGATGAGAGCTCCTACAATGAGCAGTTCTTC.